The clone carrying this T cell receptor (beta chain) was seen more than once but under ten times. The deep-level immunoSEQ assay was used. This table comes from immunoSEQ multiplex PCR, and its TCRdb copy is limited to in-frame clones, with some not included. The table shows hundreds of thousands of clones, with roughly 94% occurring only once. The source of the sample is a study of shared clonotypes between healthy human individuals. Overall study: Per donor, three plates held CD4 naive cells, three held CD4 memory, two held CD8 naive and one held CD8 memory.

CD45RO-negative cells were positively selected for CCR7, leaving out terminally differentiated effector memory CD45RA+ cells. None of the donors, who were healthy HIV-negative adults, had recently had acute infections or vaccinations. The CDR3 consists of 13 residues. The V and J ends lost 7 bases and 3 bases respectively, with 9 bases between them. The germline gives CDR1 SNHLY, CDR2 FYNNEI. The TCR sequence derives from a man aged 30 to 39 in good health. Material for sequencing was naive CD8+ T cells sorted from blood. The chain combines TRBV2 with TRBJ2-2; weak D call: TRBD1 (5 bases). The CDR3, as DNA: TGTGCCAGCATCCAGGGTCACACCGGGGAGCTGTTTTTT. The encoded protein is CASIQGHTGELFF.